Given below is one T cell receptor (beta chain) in context. The entry originates in a study of blood T cell repertoires in COVID-19. Trimming pared 0 bases from V and 8 bases from J, leaving 12 bases between. Germline V gene data show CDR1 as SGHNT and CDR2 as YYREEE (reference sequence). The CDR3 is 13 residues long. TCRdb's copy holds only in-frame clones and misses some; the assay was immunoSEQ multiplex PCR. The profile covers over 60,000 clones, with about four fifths appearing a single time and roughly 13% taken by the ten largest. The sample was peripheral blood. The chain couples TRBV5-4 to TRBJ2-7; D remains ambiguous. The clonotype comes from an elderly woman with acute or convalescent COVID-19. CDR3 amino acids: CASSLAGGRQQYF. The CDR3 DNA reads as TGTGCCAGCAGCTTGGCTGGTGGGCGCCAGCAGTACTTC.